The present T cell receptor beta chain was sequenced within a study of CD8+ T cells in alopecia areata. Study summary: For treated patients, severity scores reflected the percentage of scalp area affected. Study findings and constraints: An increase in clonality over normal scalp was evident in lesional scalp, especially alopecia totalis/universalis.

On this clone: The antigen is undetermined.

The treatment: oral pan-JAK inhibitor, 5-10 mg twice daily. Germline V gives CDR1 LNHDA, CDR2 SQIVND (reference sequence). Unmatched junction bases numbered 10, after V lost 4 bases and J lost 3 bases. The CDR3 extends over 16 amino acids. Isolated RNA was reverse transcribed into cDNA used as the sequencing template. Using immunoSEQ multiplex PCR, the repertoire was profiled, and TCRdb retains in-frame clones only, with some absent. The data contain 95,000 to 100,000 clones, about 58% of them singletons. The material was CD8+ T cells sorted from blood, obtained at week 4, from a patient treated with tofacitinib. V gene TRBV19 combines with J gene TRBJ2-3; TRBD2 agrees at 7 bases. The TCR sequence derives from a human donor with alopecia areata. This CDR3 is CASSSREEGLTDTQYF. DNA for the CDR3: TGTGCCAGTAGTAGCCGGGAGGAGGGTTTGACAGATACGCAGTATTTT.